This T cell receptor (beta chain) originates from a study of T-cell memory formation after mild COVID-19. The study, taken as a whole, reports: CD4/CD8 balance characterized clones contracting day 15 to 85, and CD4+ skew characterized later expanders.

Via MiXCR, TCRdb re-called the 5' RACE reads, giving one row per CDR3 protein. The sample lists around 200,000 distinct CDR3 sequences; about 20% were seen once. CDR1 and CDR2 from the germline V gene are SEHNR and FQNEAQ (reference sequence). The V end was cut by 1 base, the J end by 8 bases, with 14 bases between. This CDR3 is 14 amino acids long. This clonotype came up a few times. Its target is unknown. V and J are TRBV7-9 and TRBJ1-2; D perhaps matches TRBD1 (6 bases). This TCR was recovered from an adult woman who had mild COVID-19 (a few samples of this study predate the infection). Cell type and time point are not known. Material for sequencing was PBMCs or a T cell subset sorted from them (not recorded which). The CDR3 DNA reads as TGTGCCAGCAGCTTAGACAGGGAATTGGGAGGCTACACCTTC. This translates into CASSLDRELGGYTF.